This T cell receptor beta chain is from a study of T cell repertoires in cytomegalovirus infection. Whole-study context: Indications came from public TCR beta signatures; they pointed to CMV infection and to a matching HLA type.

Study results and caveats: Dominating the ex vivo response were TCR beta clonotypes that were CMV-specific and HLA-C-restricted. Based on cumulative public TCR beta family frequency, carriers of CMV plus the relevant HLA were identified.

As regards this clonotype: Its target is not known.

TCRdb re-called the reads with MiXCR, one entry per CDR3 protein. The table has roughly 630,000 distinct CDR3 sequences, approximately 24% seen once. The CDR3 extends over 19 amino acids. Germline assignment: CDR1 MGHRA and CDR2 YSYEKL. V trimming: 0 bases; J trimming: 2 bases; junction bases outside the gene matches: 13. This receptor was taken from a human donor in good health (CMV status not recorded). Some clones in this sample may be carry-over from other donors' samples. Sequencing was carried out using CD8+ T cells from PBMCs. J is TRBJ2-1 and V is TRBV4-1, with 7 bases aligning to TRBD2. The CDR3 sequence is CASSQEEGMKSGAYNEQFF. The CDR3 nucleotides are TGCGCCAGCAGCCAAGAGGAAGGGATGAAAAGCGGGGCCTACAATGAGCAGTTCTTC.